This T cell receptor beta chain was sequenced for a study of regulatory T cells in long-lasting Graves disease (dated by TCRdb to the early 2020s). Background on the whole study: Newly diagnosed Graves' disease patients had taken antithyroid drugs for less than 3 months. Patients with persistent Graves' disease were compared with patients with newly diagnosed Graves' disease using TCR sequencing and RNA sequencing of peripheral blood. The study took place in China and was registered as a clinical trial. A total of roughly 35 samples underwent TCR sequencing: about 13 from persistent and roughly 20 from newly diagnosed Graves' disease patients.

The sample holds a few counts of this clonotype. This clone's antigen is unknown. It has no much larger one-base neighbor in the sample; base qualities were not kept. Beyond this particular receptor, the publication reports: A larger number of public clonotypes was shared among persistent patients (more than 2,500) than among newly diagnosed patients (around 890). Because the primary lesion, thyroid tissue, could not be accessed, the study looked at peripheral blood alone. Persistent Graves' disease patients showed lower TCR Shannon entropy and fewer highly expanded clones than newly diagnosed patients, suggesting clonal expansion. The small sample size was acknowledged by the authors as a limitation that may reduce accuracy. TRBV28, TRBJ1-2 and TRBJ2-5 were preferentially used in persistent disease, while TRBV20-1 and TRBJ2-1 were favored in newly diagnosed disease. Sequencing and analysis were restricted to the TCR beta chain.

The CDR3, cysteine through phenylalanine, is 16 amino acids long. Only the CDR3 region is kept as DNA, spanning 48 bases read in frame from base 1. The germline V and J ends show losses of 4 bases and 3 bases respectively, and no gene match explains 5 bases of the junction. Reading the germline V gene (reference sequence) gives CDR1 LGHDT and CDR2 YNNKEL. The library was produced with multiplex PCR. Sequencer: Illumina HiSeq 4000. To build TCR beta libraries, CDR3 regions were amplified by Arm-PCR using iRepertoire HTBI primers. PCR products were gel purified before sequencing. Regarding the original processing steps: Across samples, around 62 TRBV and 15 or so TRBJ segments were identified and used for gene usage analysis of CDR3 amino acid clonotypes. COPE and FqMerger were used to merge filtered high-quality paired reads into contigs. BLAST was used to align contigs to the IMGT TRBV, TRBD and TRBJ reference genes, and CDR3 was defined following IMGT. Any clonotype with a frequency above 0.1% was counted as a highly expanded clone. Shannon entropy served as the measure of repertoire diversity, while the Gini coefficient captured V-J evenness. A clonotype found in more than one individual was treated as public. TCRdb trimmed public reads at Q25 via fastp, called clones via MiXCR and kept in-frame beta chains. Rows matching on CDR3 protein sequence are summarized as one entry with the most common DNA and genes. TCRdb's processing, not the study's, gives the V and J calls here. This sample holds 250,000 to 400,000 distinct CDR3 sequences; more than 15% were observed only once. The ten most abundant clones make up about 38% of the sample.

The time point label corresponds to: newly diagnosed GD, antithyroid drugs for less than 3 months. For both TCR sequencing and RNA sequencing, RNA was extracted from PBMCs using TRIzol. The diagnosis of Graves' disease followed American Thyroid Association guidelines. Patients for the study were recruited at an endocrinology department in Xi'an, China. Each patient gave 7 to 9.5 milliliters of peripheral blood, collected in an EDTA anticoagulant tube. Ficoll Paque Plus density gradient separation was used to isolate PBMCs, and no further T cell sorting was performed. An Agilent 2100 Bioanalyzer and agarose gel were used to check RNA quality, while a NanoDrop 2000 measured RNA concentration.

This specimen was peripheral blood mononuclear cells (PBMCs), taken at new diagnosis, from a patient treated with antithyroid drugs. This receptor was obtained from a female donor with Graves disease. The rearranged segments are TRBV3-1 and TRBJ2-6, and 8 junctional nucleotides match TRBD1. The DNA reads TGTGCCAGCAGCCGCAGACAGGGGAGTGGGGCCAACGTCCTGACTTTC. Its amino acids are CASSRRQGSGANVLTF.